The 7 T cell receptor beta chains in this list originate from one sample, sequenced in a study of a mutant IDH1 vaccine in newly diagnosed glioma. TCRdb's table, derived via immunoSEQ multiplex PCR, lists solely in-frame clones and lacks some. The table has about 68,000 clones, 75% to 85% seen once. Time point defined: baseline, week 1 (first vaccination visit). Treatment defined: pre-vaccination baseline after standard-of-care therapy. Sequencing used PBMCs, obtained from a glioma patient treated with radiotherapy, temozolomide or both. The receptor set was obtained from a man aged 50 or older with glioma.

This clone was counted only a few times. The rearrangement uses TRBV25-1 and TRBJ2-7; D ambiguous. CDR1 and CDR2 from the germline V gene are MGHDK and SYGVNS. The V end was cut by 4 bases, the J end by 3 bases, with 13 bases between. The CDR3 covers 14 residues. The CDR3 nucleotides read TGTGCCAGCAGTGCTGGGTCCTCCTACTACGAGCAGTACTTC. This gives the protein CASSAGSSYYEQYF.

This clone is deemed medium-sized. The CDR3: CASSLTLSLSTRELFF. The CDR3 DNA is TGTGCCAGCAGTTTAACCCTCTCCTTGAGTACCCGGGAGCTGTTTTTT. The V gene is TRBV27, the J gene TRBJ2-2; D gene unclear. CDR1 is MNHEY, CDR2 SMNVEV, per germline (reference sequence). V lost 2 bases to trimming and J lost 9 bases, with 19 bases between them. This CDR3 contains 16 residues.

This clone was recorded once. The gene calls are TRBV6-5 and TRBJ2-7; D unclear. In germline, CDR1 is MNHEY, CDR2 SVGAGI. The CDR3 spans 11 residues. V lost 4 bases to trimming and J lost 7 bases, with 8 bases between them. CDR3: CASSSKSEQYF. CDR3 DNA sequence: TGTGCCAGCAGTTCCAAGTCGGAGCAGTACTTC.

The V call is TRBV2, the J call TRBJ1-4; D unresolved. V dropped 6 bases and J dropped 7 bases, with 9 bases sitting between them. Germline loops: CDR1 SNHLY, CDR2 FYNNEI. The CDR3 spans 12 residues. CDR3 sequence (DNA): TGTGCCAGCAGCCCGTCGGGTGAAAAACTGTTTTTT. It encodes CASSPSGEKLFF.

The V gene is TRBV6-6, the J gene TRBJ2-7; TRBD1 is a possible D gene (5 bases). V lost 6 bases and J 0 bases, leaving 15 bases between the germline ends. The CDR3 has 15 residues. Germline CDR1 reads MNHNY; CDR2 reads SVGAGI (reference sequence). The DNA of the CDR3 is TGTGCCAGCAGGGGCTCGACAGCTTCCTCCTACGAGCAGTACTTC. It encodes CASRGSTASSYEQYF.

The CDR3 nucleotides are TGCAGCGTTGATGAAGAGCAGTACTTC. Encoded protein: CSVDEEQYF. The chain joins TRBV29-1 to TRBJ2-7; D uncertain. CDR1 SQVTM and CDR2 ANQGSEA come from the germline V gene. The CDR3 length is 9 residues. The ends were cut back, 3 bases at V and 7 bases at J, with 4 bases in the middle.

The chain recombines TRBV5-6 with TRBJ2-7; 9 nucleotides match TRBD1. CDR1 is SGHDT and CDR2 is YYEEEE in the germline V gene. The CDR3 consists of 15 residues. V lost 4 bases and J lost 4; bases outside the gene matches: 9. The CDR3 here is CASSTTGTGLYEQYF. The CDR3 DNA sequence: TGTGCCAGCAGCACAACCGGGACAGGGTTATACGAGCAGTACTTC.